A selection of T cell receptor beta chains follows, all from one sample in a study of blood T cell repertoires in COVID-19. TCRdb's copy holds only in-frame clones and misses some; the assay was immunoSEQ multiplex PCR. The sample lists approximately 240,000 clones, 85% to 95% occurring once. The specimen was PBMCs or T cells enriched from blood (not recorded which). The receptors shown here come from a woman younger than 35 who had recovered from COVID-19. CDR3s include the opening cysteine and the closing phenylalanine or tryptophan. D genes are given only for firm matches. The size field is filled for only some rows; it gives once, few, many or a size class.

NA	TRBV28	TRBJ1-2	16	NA	CASSPLGRGLNYGYTF	TGTGCCAGCAGTCCCCTGGGTAGGGGCCTTAACTATGGCTACACCTTC
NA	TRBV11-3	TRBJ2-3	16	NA	CASSLVGALGTDTQYF	TGTGCCAGCAGCTTAGTGGGGGCGTTGGGCACAGATACGCAGTATTTT
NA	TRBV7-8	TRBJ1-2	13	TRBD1	CASSHDRGYGYTF	TGTGCCAGCAGCCATGACAGGGGGTATGGCTACACCTTC
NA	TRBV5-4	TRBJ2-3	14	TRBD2	CASSLTSGRDTQYF	TGTGCCAGCAGCTTGACTAGCGGGAGGGATACGCAGTATTTT
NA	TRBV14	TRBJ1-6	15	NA	CASSQELAADSPLHF	TGTGCCAGCAGCCAAGAGTTGGCGGCAGATTCACCCCTCCACTTT
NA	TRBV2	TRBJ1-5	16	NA	CASSFLLDSKNQPQHF	TGTGCCAGCAGTTTCTTGCTGGACTCTAAGAATCAGCCCCAGCATTTT
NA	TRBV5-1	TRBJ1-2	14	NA	CASSLGGGAHGYTF	TGCGCCAGCAGCTTAGGCGGGGGCGCGCATGGCTACACCTTC
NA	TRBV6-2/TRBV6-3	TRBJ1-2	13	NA	CASSFGPGRGNTF	TGTGCCAGCAGTTTCGGCCCGGGACGGGGGAACACCTTC
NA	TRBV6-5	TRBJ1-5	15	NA	CASSPREGRDQPQHF	TGTGCCAGCAGTCCCCGAGAAGGGCGGGATCAGCCCCAGCATTTT
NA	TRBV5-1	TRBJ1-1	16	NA	CASSLGPEGLNTEAFF	TGCGCCAGCAGCTTGGGACCCGAGGGCTTGAACACTGAAGCTTTCTTT
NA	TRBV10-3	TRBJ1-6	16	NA	CAISESSGREGSPLHF	TGTGCCATCAGTGAGTCTTCCGGGAGGGAAGGGTCACCCCTCCACTTT
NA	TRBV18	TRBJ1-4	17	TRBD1	CASSPFGTAADNEKLFF	TGTGCCAGCTCACCTTTCGGGACAGCAGCAGATAATGAAAAACTGTTTTTT
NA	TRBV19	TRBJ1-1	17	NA	CASSIGQGIRTNTEAFF	TGTGCCAGTAGTATTGGACAAGGGATTAGGACCAACACTGAAGCTTTCTTT
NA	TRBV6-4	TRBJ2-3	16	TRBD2	CASSVGAGGRGDTQYF	TGTGCCAGCAGTGTTGGAGCGGGGGGGCGCGGAGATACGCAGTATTTT
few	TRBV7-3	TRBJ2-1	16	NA	CASSLSGRDDYNEQFF	TGTGCCAGCAGCTTAAGCGGCAGAGATGACTACAATGAGCAGTTCTTC
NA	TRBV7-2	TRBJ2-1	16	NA	CASSLGPWTTYNEQFF	TGTGCCAGCAGCCTAGGCCCCTGGACTACCTACAATGAGCAGTTCTTC
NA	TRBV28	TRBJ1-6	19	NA	CASSFASRRELRSDSPLHF	TGTGCCAGCAGTTTCGCTAGCCGACGGGAACTCCGCAGTGATTCACCCCTCCACTTT
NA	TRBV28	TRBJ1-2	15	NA	CASRVGRDVNYGYTF	TGTGCCAGCAGGGTAGGGAGAGATGTTAACTATGGCTACACCTTC
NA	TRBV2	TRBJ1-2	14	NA	CASSPDPGNYGYTF	TGTGCCAGCAGCCCAGACCCAGGGAACTATGGCTACACCTTC
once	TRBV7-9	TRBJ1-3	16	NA	CASSTYGQSSGNTIYF	TGTGCCAGCAGCACGTACGGACAGAGCTCTGGAAACACCATATATTTT
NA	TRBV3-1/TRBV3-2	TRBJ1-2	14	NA	CASSQGRSLGGYTF	TGTGCCAGCAGCCAAGGGCGGAGTCTCGGCGGCTACACCTTC
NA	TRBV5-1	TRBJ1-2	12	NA	CASSTENYGYTF	TGCGCCAGCAGCACAGAGAACTATGGCTACACCTTC
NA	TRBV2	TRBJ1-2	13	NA	CASRLTENYGYTF	TGTGCCAGCAGGTTGACAGAGAACTATGGCTACACCTTC
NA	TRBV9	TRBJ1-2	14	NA	CASSVTQEYYGYTF	TGTGCCAGCAGCGTGACACAGGAATACTATGGCTACACCTTC
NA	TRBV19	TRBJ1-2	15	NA	CASRSLQEDGLGYTF	TGTGCCAGTAGGAGTCTGCAGGAGGACGGTCTGGGCTACACCTTC
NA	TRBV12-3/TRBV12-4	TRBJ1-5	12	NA	CASGSQGQPQHF	TGTGCCAGCGGCTCACAGGGACAGCCCCAGCATTTT
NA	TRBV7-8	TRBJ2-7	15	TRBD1	CASSLEGQGFHEQYF	TGTGCCAGCAGCTTAGAAGGACAGGGGTTCCACGAGCAGTACTTC
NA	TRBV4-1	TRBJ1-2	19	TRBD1	CASSSTIPGQGPSDYGYTF	TGCGCCAGCAGCTCGACCATACCGGGACAGGGGCCCTCCGACTATGGCTACACCTTC
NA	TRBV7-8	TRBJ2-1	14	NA	CASSYTRTYNEQFF	TGTGCCAGCAGCTATACTAGGACCTACAATGAGCAGTTCTTC
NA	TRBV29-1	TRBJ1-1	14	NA	CSAEGSGVNTEAFF	TGCAGCGCGGAGGGGAGCGGGGTGAACACTGAAGCTTTCTTT
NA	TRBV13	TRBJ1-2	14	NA	CASSHRQSNYGYTF	TGTGCCAGCAGCCATAGACAGTCTAACTATGGCTACACCTTC
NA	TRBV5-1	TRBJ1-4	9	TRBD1	CASRRDRTF	TGCGCCAGCAGGCGGGACAGGACTTTT
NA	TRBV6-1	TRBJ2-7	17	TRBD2	CASSEVTGSGGTYEQYF	TGTGCCAGCAGTGAAGTAACAGGTAGCGGGGGCACCTACGAGCAGTACTTC
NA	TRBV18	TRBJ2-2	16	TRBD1	CASSPRGTGSTGELFF	TGTGCCAGCTCACCACGTGGGACAGGGAGCACCGGGGAGCTGTTTTTT
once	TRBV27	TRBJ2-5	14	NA	CASSFASVRETQYF	TGTGCCAGCAGTTTTGCTAGCGTTAGAGAGACCCAGTACTTC
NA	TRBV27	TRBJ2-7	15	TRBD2	CASSSPAGGVYEQYF	TGTGCCAGCAGTTCACCAGCGGGAGGGGTATACGAGCAGTACTTC
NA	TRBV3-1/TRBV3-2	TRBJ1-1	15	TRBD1	CASSQGTGKNTEAFF	TGTGCCAGCAGCCAAGGGACAGGGAAGAACACTGAAGCTTTCTTT
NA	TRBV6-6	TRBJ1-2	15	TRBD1	CASSLGQGSHTGYTF	TGTGCCAGCAGTTTGGGACAGGGGAGTCACACAGGCTACACCTTC
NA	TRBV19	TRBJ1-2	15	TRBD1	CASRPNWTGGSGYTF	TGTGCCAGTAGACCGAATTGGACAGGGGGTTCGGGCTACACCTTC
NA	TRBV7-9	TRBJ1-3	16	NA	CASSTFGRGSGNTIYF	TGTGCCAGCAGCACCTTCGGTCGGGGATCTGGAAACACCATATATTTT
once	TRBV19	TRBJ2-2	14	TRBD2	CASSPREGTGELFF	TGTGCCAGTAGTCCTCGGGAGGGCACCGGGGAGCTGTTTTTT
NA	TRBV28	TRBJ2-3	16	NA	CASTPTDRTSTDTQYF	TGTGCCAGCACCCCAACAGACAGAACTAGCACAGATACGCAGTATTTT
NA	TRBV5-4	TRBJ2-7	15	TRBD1	CASSQRQGARHEQYF	TGTGCCAGCAGCCAACGACAGGGGGCGCGTCACGAGCAGTACTTC
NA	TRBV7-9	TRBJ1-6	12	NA	CASSLGASPLHF	TGTGCCAGCAGCTTAGGGGCTTCACCCCTCCACTTT
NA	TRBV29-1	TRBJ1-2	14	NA	CSVASGRGFYGYTF	TGCAGCGTGGCGTCGGGTCGGGGTTTCTATGGCTACACCTTC
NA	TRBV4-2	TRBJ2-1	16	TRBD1	CASSQEPGTGYNEQFF	TGTGCCAGCAGCCAGGAACCCGGGACAGGGTACAATGAGCAGTTCTTC
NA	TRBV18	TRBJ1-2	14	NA	CASSPTGEDYGYTF	TGTGCCAGCTCACCTACGGGAGAGGACTATGGCTACACCTTC